The clone carrying this T cell receptor beta chain was found many times. This entry comes from a study of response to subunit inactivated influenza vaccine. TCRdb re-called the RT-PCR reads with MiXCR, one entry per CDR3 protein. Here the sample spans just under 550,000 distinct CDR3 sequences, approximately 22% being singletons. These same records also appear under a second study, on T cells expressing NK-cell markers. This second report adds: 5'RACE template switching with UMIs generated TCR beta cDNA. Sorted CD3+CD56+NKG2C+, CD3+CD56+NKG2C- and CD3+CD56-NKG2C+ T-cell subsets were beta-chain profiled. Among eight sequenced donors, seven carried HCMV seropositivity while one was seronegative. In a handful of donors, dominant CD3+CD56+NKG2C+ clones formed about 1.0-7.5% of CD8+ cells. HCMV specificity was not established for the expanded NKG2C+ T cell clones.

This sequence was found in a man in his forties or fifties who received an inactivated influenza vaccine. Specimen: CD4+ T cells sorted from PBMCs, collected less than 13 days after vaccination.

The DNA of the CDR3 is TGTGCCAGCAGTTACTGGTCGGGACGCGGTAATGAAAAACTGTTTTTT. Translation gives CASSYWSGRGNEKLFF. This sequence joins TRBV6-5 and TRBJ1-4, with D perhaps TRBD1 (5 bases). Germline V lookup: CDR1 MNHEY, CDR2 SVGAGI. The ends were cut back, 1 base at V and 4 bases at J, with 13 bases in the middle. CDR3 length equals 16 residues.